This T cell receptor beta chain was recorded in a study of blood T cells in healthy people across ages. This clonotype appeared a few times. J lost 5 bases, V lost 3 bases, and 11 bases had no gene match. The CDR3 covers 17 residues. The germline V gene has CDR1 DFQATT and CDR2 SNEGSKA (reference sequence). Through a sample-barcoded 5' primer and a J-beta primer mix, a second PCR was run for about 7 to 12 cycles. TCRdb reanalysed the 5' RACE reads using MiXCR and keeps one entry per CDR3 protein. This table holds 800,000 to 950,000 distinct CDR3 sequences, roughly 28% found once. These data also featured in a second study, about T cells of mothers and their children.

This TCR was recovered from a middle-aged woman in good health. What was sequenced was blood. This sequence joins TRBV20-1 and TRBJ2-3, with 13 bases aligning to TRBD2. In DNA, the CDR3 is TGCAGTGCTAGGGGCCTTTGGGGACTAGCGGGGAGAGATACGCAGTATTTT. Its protein is CSARGLWGLAGRDTQYF.